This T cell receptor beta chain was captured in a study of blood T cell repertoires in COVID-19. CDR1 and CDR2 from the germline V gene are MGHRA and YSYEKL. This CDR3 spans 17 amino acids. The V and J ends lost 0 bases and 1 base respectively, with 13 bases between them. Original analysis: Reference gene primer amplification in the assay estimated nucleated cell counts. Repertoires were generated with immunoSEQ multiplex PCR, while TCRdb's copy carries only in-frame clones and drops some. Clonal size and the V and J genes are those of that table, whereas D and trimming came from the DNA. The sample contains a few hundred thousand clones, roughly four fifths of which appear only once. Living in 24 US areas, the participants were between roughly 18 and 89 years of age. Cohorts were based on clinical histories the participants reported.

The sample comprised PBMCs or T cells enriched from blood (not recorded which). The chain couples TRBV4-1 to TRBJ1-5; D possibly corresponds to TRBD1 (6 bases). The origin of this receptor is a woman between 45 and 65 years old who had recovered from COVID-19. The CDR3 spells CASSQEGRQGSNQPQHF. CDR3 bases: TGCGCCAGCAGCCAAGAAGGACGCCAGGGGAGCAATCAGCCCCAGCATTTT.